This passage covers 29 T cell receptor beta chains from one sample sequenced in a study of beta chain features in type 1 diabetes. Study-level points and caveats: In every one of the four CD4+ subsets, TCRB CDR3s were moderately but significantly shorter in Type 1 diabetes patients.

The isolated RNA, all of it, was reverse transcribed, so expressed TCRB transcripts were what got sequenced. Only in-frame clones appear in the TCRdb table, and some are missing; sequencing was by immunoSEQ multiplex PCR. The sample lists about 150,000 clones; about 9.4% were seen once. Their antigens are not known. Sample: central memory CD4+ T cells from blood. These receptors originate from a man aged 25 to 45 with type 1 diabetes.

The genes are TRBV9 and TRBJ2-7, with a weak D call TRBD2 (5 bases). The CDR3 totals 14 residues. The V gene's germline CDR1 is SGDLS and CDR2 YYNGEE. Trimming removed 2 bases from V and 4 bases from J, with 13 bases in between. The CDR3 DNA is TGTGCCAGCAGCGTTTTCGGGGTTGGATACGAGCAGTACTTC. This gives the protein CASSVFGVGYEQYF.

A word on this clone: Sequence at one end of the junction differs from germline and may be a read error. This CDR3 reads CASSLAAGPRVF. Written as DNA, the CDR3 is TGTGCCAGCAGCTTGGCGGCGGGACCCCGGGTCTTC. The genes are TRBV5-4 and TRBJ2-1; D perhaps matches TRBD2 (6 bases). The germline CDR1 and CDR2 sequences are SGHNT and YYREEE (reference sequence). The CDR3 length is 12 residues.

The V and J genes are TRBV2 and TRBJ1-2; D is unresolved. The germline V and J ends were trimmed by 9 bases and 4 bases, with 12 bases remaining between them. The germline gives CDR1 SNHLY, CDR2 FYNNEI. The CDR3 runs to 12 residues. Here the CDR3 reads CARRRGPYGYTF. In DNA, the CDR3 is TGTGCCAGGAGGAGAGGCCCCTATGGCTACACCTTC. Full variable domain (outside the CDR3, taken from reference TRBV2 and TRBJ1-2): EPEVTQTPSHQVTQMGQEVILRCVPISNHLYFYWYRQILGQKVEFLVSFYNNEISEKSEIFDDQFSVERPDGSNFTLKIRSTKLEDSAMYFCARRRGPYGYTFGSGTRLTVV.

This CDR3 is CAVSGRLGDTQYF. The DNA of the CDR3 is TGTGCCGTTAGCGGGAGGTTGGGGGATACGCAGTATTTT. V and J are TRBV30 and TRBJ2-3; 10 bases align to TRBD2. This CDR3 is built from 13 residues. CDR1 GTSNPN and CDR2 SVGIG come from the germline V gene (reference sequence). Trimming at V came to 8 bases and at J to 6 bases, leaving 8 bases not matched to a gene.

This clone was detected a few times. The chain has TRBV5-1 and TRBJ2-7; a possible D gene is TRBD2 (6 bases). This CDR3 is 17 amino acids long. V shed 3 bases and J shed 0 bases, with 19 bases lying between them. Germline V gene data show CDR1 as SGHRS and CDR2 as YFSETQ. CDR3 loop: CASSSGLTAVGSYEQYF. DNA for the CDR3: TGCGCCAGCAGCTCCGGACTAACAGCAGTAGGCTCCTACGAGCAGTACTTC.

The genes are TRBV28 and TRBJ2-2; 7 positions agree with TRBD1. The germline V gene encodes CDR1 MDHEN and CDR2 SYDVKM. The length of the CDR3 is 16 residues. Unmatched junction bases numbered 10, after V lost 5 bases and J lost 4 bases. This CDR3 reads CASSPDRAMSTGELFF. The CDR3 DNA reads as TGTGCCAGCAGTCCAGACAGGGCGATGTCCACCGGGGAGCTGTTTTTT.

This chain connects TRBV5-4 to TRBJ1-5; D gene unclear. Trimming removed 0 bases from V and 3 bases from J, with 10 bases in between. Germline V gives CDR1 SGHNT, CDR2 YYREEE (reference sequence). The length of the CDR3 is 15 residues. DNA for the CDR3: TGTGCCAGCAGCTTGGATGGCGGATACAATCAGCCCCAGCATTTT. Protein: CASSLDGGYNQPQHF.

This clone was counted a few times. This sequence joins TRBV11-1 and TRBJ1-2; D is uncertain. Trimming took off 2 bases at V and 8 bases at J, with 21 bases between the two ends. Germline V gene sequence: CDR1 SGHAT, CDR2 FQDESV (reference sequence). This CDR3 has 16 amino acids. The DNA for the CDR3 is TGTGCCAGCAGCTTATCGGGCGGACTCAACTCGGAGGGCTACACCTTC. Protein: CASSLSGGLNSEGYTF.

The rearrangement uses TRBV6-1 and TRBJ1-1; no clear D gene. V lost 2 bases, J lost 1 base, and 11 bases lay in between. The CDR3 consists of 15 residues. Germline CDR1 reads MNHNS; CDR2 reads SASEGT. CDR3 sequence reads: CASSERRAPNTEAFF. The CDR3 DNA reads TGTGCCAGCAGTGAACGGAGGGCGCCGAACACTGAAGCTTTCTTT.

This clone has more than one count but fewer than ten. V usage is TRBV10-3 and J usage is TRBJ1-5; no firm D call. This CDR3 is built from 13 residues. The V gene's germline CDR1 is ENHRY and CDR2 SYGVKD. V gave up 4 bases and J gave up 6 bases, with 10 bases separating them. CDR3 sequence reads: CAISVGGSQPQHF. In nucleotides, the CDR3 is TGTGCCATCAGTGTAGGAGGGAGTCAGCCCCAGCATTTT.

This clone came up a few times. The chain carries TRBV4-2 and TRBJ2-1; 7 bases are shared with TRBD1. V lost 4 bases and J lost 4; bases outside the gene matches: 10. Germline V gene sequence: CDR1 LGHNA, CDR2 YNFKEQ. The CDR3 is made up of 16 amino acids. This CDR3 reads CASSPRTGVLYNEQFF. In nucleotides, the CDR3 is TGTGCCAGCAGCCCAAGGACAGGAGTTCTTTACAATGAGCAGTTCTTC.

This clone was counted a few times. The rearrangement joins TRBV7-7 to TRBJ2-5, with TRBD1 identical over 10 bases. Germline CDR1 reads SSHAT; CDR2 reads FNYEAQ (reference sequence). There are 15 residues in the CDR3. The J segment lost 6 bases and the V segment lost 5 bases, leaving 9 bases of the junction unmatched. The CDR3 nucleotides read TGTGCCAGCAGCCCGGGACAGGGGAGGTCCAAGACCCAGTACTTC. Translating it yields CASSPGQGRSKTQYF.

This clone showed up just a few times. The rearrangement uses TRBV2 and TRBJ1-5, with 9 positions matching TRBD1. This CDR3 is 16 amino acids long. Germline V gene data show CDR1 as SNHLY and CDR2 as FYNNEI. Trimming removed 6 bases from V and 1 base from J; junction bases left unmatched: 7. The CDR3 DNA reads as TGTGCCAGCAGGGGACAGGGTGGTTGGAGCAATCAGCCCCAGCATTTT. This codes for CASRGQGGWSNQPQHF.

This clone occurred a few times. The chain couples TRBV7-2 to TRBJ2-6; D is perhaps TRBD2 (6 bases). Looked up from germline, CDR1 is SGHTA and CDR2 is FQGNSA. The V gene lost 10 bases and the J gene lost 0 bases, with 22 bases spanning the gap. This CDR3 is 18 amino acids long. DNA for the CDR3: TGTGCCACGCCCCTTCACGGGACTCCTAGCTCTGGGGCCAACGTCCTGACTTTC. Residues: CATPLHGTPSSGANVLTF. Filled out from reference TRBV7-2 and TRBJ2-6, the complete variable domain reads GAGVSQSPSNKVTEKGKDVELRCDPISGHTALYWYRQSLGQGLEFLIYFQGNSAPDKSGLPSDRFSAERTGGSVSTLTIQRTQQEDSAVYLCATPLHGTPSSGANVLTFGAGSRLTVL.

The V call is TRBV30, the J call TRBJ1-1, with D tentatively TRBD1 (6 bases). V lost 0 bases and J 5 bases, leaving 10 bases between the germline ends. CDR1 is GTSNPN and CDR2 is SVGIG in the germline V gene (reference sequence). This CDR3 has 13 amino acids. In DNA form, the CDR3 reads TGTGCCTGGAGTGTTAGGGGGATAACTGAAGCTTTCTTT. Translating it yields CAWSVRGITEAFF.

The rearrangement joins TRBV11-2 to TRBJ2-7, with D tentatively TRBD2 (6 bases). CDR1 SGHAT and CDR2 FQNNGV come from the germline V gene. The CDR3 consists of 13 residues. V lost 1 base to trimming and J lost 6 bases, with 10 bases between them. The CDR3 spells CASSLAPTSEQYF. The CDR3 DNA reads TGTGCCAGCAGCTTAGCTCCGACTAGCGAGCAGTACTTC.

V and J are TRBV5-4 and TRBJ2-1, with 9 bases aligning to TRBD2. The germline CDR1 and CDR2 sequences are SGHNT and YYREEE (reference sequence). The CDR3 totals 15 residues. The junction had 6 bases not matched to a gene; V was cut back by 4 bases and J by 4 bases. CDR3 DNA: TGTGCCAGCAGCCACGGACTAGCGTTTTACAATGAGCAGTTCTTC. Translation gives CASSHGLAFYNEQFF.

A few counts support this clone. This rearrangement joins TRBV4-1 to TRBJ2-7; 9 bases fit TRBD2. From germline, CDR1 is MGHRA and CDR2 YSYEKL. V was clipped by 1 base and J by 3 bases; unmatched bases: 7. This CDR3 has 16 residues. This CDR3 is CASSQVSSGNGYEQYF. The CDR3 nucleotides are TGCGCCAGCAGCCAAGTCTCTAGCGGGAACGGCTACGAGCAGTACTTC.

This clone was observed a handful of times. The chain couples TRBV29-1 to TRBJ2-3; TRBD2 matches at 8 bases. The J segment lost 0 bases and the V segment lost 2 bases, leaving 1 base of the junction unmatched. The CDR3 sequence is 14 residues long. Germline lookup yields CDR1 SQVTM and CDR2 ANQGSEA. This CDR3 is CSVETSGSTDTQYF. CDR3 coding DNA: TGCAGCGTTGAAACTAGCGGCAGCACAGATACGCAGTATTTT.

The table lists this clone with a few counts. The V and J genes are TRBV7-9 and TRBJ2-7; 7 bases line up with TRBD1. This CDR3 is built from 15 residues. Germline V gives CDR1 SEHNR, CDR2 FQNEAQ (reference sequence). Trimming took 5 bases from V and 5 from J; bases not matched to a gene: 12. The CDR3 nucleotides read TGTGCCAGCAGCAAACCTGGACAGGTAGTCCACGAGCAGTACTTC. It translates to CASSKPGQVVHEQYF.

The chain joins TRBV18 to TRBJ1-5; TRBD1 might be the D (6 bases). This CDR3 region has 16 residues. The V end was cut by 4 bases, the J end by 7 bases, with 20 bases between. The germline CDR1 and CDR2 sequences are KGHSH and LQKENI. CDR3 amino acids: CASSLSGATGSQPQHF. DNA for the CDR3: TGTGCCAGCTCACTCTCCGGGGCTACAGGGAGCCAGCCCCAGCATTTT.

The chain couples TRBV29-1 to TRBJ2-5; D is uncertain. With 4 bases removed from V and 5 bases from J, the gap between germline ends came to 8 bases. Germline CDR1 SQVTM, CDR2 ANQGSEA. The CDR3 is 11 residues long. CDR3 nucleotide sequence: TGCAGCGTTGCGTTCCGGGAGACCCAGTACTTC. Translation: CSVAFRETQYF. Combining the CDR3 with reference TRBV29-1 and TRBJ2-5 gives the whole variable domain SAVISQKPSRDICQRGTSLTIQCQVDSQVTMMFWYRQQPGQSLTLIATANQGSEATYESGFVIDKFPISRPNLTFSTLTVSNMSPEDSSIYLCSVAFRETQYFGPGTRLLVL.

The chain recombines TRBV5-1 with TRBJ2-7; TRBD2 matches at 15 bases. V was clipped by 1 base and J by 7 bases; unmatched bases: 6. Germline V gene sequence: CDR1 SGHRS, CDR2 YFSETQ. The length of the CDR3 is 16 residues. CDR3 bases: TGCGCCAGCAGCTTGACCTGGACTAGCGGGAGGGGAGAGCAGTACTTC. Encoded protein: CASSLTWTSGRGEQYF.

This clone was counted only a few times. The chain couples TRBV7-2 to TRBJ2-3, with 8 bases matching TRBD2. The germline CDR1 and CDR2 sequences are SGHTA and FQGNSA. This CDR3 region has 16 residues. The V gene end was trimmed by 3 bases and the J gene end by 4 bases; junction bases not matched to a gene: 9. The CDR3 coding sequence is TGTGCCAGCAGCTTCAGGGCTAGCGGGTCCCCAGATACGCAGTATTTT. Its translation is CASSFRASGSPDTQYF. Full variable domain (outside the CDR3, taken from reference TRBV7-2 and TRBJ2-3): GAGVSQSPSNKVTEKGKDVELRCDPISGHTALYWYRQSLGQGLEFLIYFQGNSAPDKSGLPSDRFSAERTGGSVSTLTIQRTQQEDSAVYLCASSFRASGSPDTQYFGPGTRLTVL.

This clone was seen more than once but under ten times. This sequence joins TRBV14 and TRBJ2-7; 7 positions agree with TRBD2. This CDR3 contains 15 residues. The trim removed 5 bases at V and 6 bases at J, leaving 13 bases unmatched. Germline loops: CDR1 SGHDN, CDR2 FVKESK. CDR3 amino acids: CASSDQRRGITEQYF. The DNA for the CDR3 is TGTGCCAGCAGCGACCAGCGGCGGGGGATAACCGAGCAGTACTTC. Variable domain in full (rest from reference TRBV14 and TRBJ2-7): EAGVTQFPSHSVIEKGQTVTLRCDPISGHDNLYWYRRVMGKEIKFLLHFVKESKQDESGMPNNRFLAERTGGTYSTLKVQPAELEDSGVYFCASSDQRRGITEQYFGPGTRLTVT.

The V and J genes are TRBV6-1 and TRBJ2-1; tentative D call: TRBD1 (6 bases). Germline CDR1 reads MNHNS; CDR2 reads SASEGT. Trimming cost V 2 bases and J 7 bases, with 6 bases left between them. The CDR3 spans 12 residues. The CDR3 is CASSERGNEQFF. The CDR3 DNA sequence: TGTGCCAGCAGTGAAAGGGGGAATGAGCAGTTCTTC.

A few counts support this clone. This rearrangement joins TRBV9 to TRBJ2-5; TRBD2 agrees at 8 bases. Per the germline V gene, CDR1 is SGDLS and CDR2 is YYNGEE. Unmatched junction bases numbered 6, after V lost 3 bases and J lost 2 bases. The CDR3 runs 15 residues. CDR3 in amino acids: CASSAMSGGQETQYF. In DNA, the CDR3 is TGTGCCAGCAGCGCAATGAGCGGGGGTCAAGAGACCCAGTACTTC.

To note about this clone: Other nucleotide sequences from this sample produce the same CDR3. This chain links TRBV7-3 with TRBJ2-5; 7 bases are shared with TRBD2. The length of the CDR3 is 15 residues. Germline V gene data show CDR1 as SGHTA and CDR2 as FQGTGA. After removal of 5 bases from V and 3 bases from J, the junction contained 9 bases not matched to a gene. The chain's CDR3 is CASSLSGTSEETQYF. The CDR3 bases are TGTGCCAGCAGCCTAAGCGGGACTTCAGAAGAGACCCAGTACTTC.

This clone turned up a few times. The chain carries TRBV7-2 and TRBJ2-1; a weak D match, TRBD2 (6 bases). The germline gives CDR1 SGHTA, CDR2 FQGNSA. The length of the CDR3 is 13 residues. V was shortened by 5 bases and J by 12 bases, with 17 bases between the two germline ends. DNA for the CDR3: TGTGCCAGCAGCAAGGGGACTTACGGAGGGCAGTTCTTC. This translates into CASSKGTYGGQFF.